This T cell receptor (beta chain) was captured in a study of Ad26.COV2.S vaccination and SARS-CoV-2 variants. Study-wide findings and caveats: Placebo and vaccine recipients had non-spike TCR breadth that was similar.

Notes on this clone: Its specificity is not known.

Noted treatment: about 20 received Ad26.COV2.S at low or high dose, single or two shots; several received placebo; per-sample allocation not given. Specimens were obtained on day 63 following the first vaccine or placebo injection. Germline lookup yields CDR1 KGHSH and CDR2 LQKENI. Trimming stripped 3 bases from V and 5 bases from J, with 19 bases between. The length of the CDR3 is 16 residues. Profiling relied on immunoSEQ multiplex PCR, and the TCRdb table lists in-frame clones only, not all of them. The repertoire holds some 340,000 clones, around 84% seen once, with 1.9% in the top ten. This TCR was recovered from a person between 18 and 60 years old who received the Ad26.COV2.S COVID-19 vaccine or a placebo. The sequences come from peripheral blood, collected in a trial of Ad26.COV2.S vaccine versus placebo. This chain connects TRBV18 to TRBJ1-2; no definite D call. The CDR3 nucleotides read TGTGCCAGCTCACCTGCGACTTTGGGTCCTCGGTATGGCTACACCTTC. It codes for CASSPATLGPRYGYTF.